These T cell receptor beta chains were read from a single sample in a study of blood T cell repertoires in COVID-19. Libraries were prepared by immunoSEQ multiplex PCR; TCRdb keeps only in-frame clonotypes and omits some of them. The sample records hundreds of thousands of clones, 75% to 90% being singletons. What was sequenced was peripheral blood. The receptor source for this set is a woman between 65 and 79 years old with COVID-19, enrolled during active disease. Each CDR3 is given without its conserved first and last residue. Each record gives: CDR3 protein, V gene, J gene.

CDR3: SARGGYGYT
V: TRBV20-1
J: TRBJ1-2

CDR3: ASSPRLMSEQY
V: TRBV27
J: TRBJ2-7

CDR3: ASSELGGRAGTQY
V: TRBV25-1
J: TRBJ2-3

CDR3: SASSWGLRGANNQPQH
V: TRBV20-1
J: TRBJ1-5

CDR3: ASSARSGTGNFNTEAF
V: TRBV13
J: TRBJ1-1

CDR3: ASSRQGSRFRDEQY
V: TRBV27
J: TRBJ2-7

CDR3: AISSGRTYEQY
V: TRBV10-3
J: TRBJ2-7

CDR3: ASSRQLNSPLH
V: TRBV28
J: TRBJ1-6

CDR3: ASSQDRGYGSPLH
V: TRBV3-1/TRBV3-2
J: TRBJ1-6

CDR3: ASSGQGVTEAF
V: TRBV19
J: TRBJ1-1

CDR3: ASSQDPAENEQF
V: TRBV4-2
J: TRBJ2-1

CDR3: ASSQDGGQGYGYT
V: TRBV4-1
J: TRBJ1-2

CDR3: AISSGFYEQY
V: TRBV10-3
J: TRBJ2-7

CDR3: ASSLAGERYGYT
V: TRBV5-4
J: TRBJ1-2

CDR3: ANRKRQGVDTEAF
V: TRBV6-5
J: TRBJ1-1

CDR3: ASSLAASGNTGELF
V: TRBV5-1
J: TRBJ2-2

CDR3: ASSFKAMNTEAF
V: TRBV5-4
J: TRBJ1-1

CDR3: ASSQEVRTEAF
V: TRBV14
J: TRBJ1-1

CDR3: ASSSPLGPSPYEQY
V: TRBV5-4
J: TRBJ2-7

CDR3: ASSSGIGGTGELF
V: TRBV5-4
J: TRBJ2-2

CDR3: ASSPYGLRGTNEKLF
V: TRBV4-3
J: TRBJ1-4

CDR3: ASSLSGIRNNEQF
V: TRBV7-2
J: TRBJ2-1

CDR3: ASSEAAGFIYEQY
V: TRBV2
J: TRBJ2-7

CDR3: ASGMEGLSYNEQF
V: TRBV5-1
J: TRBJ2-1

CDR3: ASSVTTSGSDTQY
V: TRBV9
J: TRBJ2-3

CDR3: ASSKLGGWTEAF
V: TRBV6-5
J: TRBJ1-1

CDR3: ASSGRASGRARSYEQY
V: TRBV11-2
J: TRBJ2-7

CDR3: ASRRQGGEKLF
V: TRBV27
J: TRBJ1-4

CDR3: ASPKTGGPSGANVLT
V: TRBV30
J: TRBJ2-6

CDR3: ASSQDPRLVGYEQY
V: TRBV4-1
J: TRBJ2-7

CDR3: AWSNQAGANVLT
V: TRBV30
J: TRBJ2-6

CDR3: ASSPPRLAGKSDTQY
V: TRBV9
J: TRBJ2-3

CDR3: ASSLETGGAGANVLT
V: TRBV11-2
J: TRBJ2-6

CDR3: ASSFEAGAYNEQF
V: TRBV7-3
J: TRBJ2-1

CDR3: ASSYLGQGGEQY
V: TRBV6-2/TRBV6-3
J: TRBJ2-7

CDR3: ASSLGTDTQY
V: TRBV28
J: TRBJ2-3

CDR3: ASSTTGTGRNEQY
V: TRBV6-2/TRBV6-3
J: TRBJ2-7

CDR3: ASSLAGGDSNQPQH
V: TRBV27
J: TRBJ1-5

CDR3: ASSEGGNYGQRRRFYNSPLH
V: TRBV6-1
J: TRBJ1-6

CDR3: SVGRGTGNTIY
V: TRBV29-1
J: TRBJ1-3

CDR3: ASSLASIPSGHNEQF
V: TRBV5-1
J: TRBJ2-1

CDR3: ASSPGTSGTRDEQF
V: TRBV11-3
J: TRBJ2-1

CDR3: ASSQRRGRTDTQY
V: TRBV4-1
J: TRBJ2-3

CDR3: ASSFGGANTEAF
V: TRBV5-1
J: TRBJ1-1

CDR3: ASRTPGTGNSPLH
V: TRBV6-5
J: TRBJ1-6

CDR3: ASSPDRSRAETQY
V: TRBV27
J: TRBJ2-5

CDR3: ASSPAPGGVPSPLH
V: TRBV5-1
J: TRBJ1-6

CDR3: AWTNGENQPQH
V: TRBV30
J: TRBJ1-5

CDR3: ASSEPGDNQPQH
V: TRBV25-1
J: TRBJ1-5

CDR3: ASSRTGNAEAF
V: TRBV21-1
J: TRBJ1-1

CDR3: SVDGNTEAF
V: TRBV29-1
J: TRBJ1-1

CDR3: ASSLRGTSKSSYNEQF
V: TRBV5-5
J: TRBJ2-1

CDR3: ASSEAQTGNYGYT
V: TRBV2
J: TRBJ1-2

CDR3: ASSPPIAGADTQY
V: TRBV18
J: TRBJ2-3

CDR3: ATSDLRQVGDTQY
V: TRBV24-1
J: TRBJ2-3